This T cell receptor beta chain stems from a study of blood T cell repertoires in COVID-19. Study processing details: It was from reference gene primer amplification that nucleated cell counts were estimated. The method was immunoSEQ multiplex PCR; TCRdb's version includes in-frame clones alone and lacks a portion of them. Clone size and the V and J calls come from that table; the DNA yielded D and trimming. This sample has 140,000 to 150,000 clones, with 70% to 90% found just once. Sequenced input: peripheral blood. This sequence originates from a woman aged 60-70 years with COVID-19, enrolled during active disease.

The chain's CDR3 is CASSPLAGSAYEQYF. The CDR3 DNA sequence: TGTGCCAGCAGTCCGCTAGCGGGGTCCGCCTACGAGCAGTACTTC. This chain joins TRBV28 and TRBJ2-7; the match to TRBD2 covers 9 bases. This CDR3 has 15 residues. CDR1 is MDHEN, CDR2 SYDVKM, per germline. Trimming removed 5 bases from V and 2 bases from J; junction bases left unmatched: 7.